The sequence of this T cell receptor beta chain was determined in a study of vaccination effects on CD4 cells after COVID-19. Regarding the study as a whole: Marked clonal contraction of infection- and vaccine-induced clones was seen late after vaccination.

The repertoire was sequenced with immunoSEQ multiplex PCR; TCRdb's copy has only in-frame clones and lacks some. The top ten clones hold 1.5% of a sample with roughly 34,000 clones, roughly four fifths of them seen once. Antigen-specific CD4+ T cells expanded by the ViraFEST assay with viral peptide pools were then sequenced. Culture lasted over 9 days before CD4+ T cell isolation. All study participants received two doses of BNT162b2 or mRNA-1273 vaccine. Nucleocapsid antibodies were negative in the vaccine recipients, who had never had SARS-CoV-2 infection. Cultivation was performed at 1.5 million to 2 million PBMC per well with around 9.3 IU/ml IL-2 and about 10 ug/ml peptides added. The authors exchanged half the medium for IL-2 medium on days 3 and 7. Concerning this clone: Its specificity is not known.

The sequenced sample was CD4+ T cells from PBMCs cultured with HCoV-NL63 spike peptides, obtained after COVID-19 vaccination. The receptor comes from a human donor who received a COVID-19 vaccine. Some clones in this sample may be carry-over from other donors' samples.

DNA for the CDR3: TGTGCCAGCAGCAACCGACAGAACAACAACCTCTTAGCCAAAAACATTCAGTACTTC. Its translation: CASSNRQNNNLLAKNIQYF. The chain links TRBV7-2 to TRBJ2-4, with D possibly being TRBD1 (5 bases). Germline values: CDR1 SGHTA, CDR2 FQGNSA. The CDR3 runs to 19 residues. V was shortened by 5 bases and J by 0 bases, with 23 bases between the two germline ends.